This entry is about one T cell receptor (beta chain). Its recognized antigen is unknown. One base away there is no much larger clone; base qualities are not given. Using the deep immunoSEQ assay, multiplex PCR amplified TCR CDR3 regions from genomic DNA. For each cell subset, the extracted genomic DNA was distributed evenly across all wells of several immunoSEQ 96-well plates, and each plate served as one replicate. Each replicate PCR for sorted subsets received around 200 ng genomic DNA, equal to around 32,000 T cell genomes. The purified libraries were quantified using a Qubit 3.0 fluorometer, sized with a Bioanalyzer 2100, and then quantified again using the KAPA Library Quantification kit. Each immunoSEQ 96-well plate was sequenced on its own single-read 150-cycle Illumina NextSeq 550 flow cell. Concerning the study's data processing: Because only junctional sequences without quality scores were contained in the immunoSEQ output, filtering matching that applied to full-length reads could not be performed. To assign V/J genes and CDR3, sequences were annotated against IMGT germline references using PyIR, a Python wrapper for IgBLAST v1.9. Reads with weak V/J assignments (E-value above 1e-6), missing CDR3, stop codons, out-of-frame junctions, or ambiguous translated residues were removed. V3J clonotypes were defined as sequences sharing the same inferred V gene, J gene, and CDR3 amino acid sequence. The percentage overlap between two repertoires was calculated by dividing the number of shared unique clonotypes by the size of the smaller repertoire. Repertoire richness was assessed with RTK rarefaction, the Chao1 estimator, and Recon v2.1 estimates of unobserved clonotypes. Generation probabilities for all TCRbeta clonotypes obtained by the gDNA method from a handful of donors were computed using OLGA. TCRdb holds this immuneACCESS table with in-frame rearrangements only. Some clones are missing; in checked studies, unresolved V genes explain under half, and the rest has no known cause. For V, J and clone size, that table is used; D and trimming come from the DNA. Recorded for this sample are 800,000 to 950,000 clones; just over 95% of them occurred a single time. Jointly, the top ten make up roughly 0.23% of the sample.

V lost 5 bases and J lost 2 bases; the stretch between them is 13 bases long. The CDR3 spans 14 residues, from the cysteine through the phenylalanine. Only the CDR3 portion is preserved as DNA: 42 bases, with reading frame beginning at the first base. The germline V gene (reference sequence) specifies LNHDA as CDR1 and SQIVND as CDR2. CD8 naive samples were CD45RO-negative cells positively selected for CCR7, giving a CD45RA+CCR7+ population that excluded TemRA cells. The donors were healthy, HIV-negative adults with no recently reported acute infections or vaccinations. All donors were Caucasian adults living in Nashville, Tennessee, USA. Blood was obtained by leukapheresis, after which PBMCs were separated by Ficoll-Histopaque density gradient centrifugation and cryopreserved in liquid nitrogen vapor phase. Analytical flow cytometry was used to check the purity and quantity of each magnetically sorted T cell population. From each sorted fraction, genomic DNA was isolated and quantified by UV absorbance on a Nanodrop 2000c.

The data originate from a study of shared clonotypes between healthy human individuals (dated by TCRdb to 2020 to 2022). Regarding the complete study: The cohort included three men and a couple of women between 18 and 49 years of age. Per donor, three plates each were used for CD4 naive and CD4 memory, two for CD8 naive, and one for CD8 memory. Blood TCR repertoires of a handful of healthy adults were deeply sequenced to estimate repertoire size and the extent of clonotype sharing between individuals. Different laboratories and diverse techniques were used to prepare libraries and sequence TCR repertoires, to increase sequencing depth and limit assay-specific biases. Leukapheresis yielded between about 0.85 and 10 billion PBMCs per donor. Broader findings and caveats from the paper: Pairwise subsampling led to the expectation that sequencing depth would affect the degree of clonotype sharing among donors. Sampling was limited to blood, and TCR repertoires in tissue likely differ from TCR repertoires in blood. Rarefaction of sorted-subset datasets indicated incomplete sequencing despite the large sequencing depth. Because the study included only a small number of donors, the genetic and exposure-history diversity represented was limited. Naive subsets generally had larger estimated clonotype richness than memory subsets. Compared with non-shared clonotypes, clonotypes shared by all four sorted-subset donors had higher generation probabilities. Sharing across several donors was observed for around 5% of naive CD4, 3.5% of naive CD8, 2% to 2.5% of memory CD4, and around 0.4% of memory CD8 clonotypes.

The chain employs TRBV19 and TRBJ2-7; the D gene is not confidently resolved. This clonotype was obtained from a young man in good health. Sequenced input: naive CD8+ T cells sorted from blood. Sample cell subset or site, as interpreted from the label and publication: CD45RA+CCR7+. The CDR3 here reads CASSYRAETYEQYF. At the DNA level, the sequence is TGTGCCAGTAGTTACCGGGCCGAAACCTACGAGCAGTACTTC.